The sample holds many counts of the clone carrying this T cell receptor (beta chain). Its antigen is as yet unknown. Beta-chain TCR CDR3 regions were amplified from RNA transcripts. Scientists carried out first-round RT-PCR using HTBI primers and then a second-round multiplex PCR. TCRdb passed the multiplex PCR reads through MiXCR, listing each CDR3 protein once. The sample has about 390,000 distinct CDR3 sequences; about a sixth are singletons. The length of the CDR3 is 16 residues. The V segment lost 0 bases and the J segment 2 bases; nucleotides outside the gene matches: 4. Germline CDR1 reads LGHDT; CDR2 reads YNNKEL (reference sequence). The term stable hyperthyroidism indicated an absence of ophthalmopathy within 18 months of follow-up. Fresh peripheral blood (10 ml) yielded the PBMCs. This record comes from a study of Graves' ophthalmopathy and Graves' hyperthyroidism. Overall study findings and caveats: Blood also contained most of the expanded thyroid clonotypes above 0.001 frequency.

This clonotype was obtained from an adult woman with stable Graves' hyperthyroidism. The gene calls are TRBV3-1 and TRBJ2-7; 10 bases agree with TRBD1. Sequences were obtained from peripheral blood. The CDR3 loop is CASSQDLGTGAYEQYF. CDR3 coding DNA: TGTGCCAGCAGCCAAGATCTAGGGACAGGGGCCTACGAGCAGTACTTC.